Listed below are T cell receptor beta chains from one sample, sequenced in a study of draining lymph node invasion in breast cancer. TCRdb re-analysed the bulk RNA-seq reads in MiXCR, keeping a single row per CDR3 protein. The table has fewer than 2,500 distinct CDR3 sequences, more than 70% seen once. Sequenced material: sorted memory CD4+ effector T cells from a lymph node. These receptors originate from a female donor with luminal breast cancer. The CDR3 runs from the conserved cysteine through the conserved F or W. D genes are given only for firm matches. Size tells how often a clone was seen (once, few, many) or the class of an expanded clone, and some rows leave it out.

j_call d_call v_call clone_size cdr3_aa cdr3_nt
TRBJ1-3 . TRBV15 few CATSQGTPGNTIYF TGTGCCACCAGCCAGGGCACTCCTGGAAACACCATATATTTT
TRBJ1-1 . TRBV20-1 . CSANKPGIAFF TGCAGTGCTAATAAACCGGGGATAGCTTTCTTT
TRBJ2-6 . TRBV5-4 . CASSFPRGGGANVLTF TGTGCCAGCAGCTTCCCACGGGGCGGTGGGGCCAACGTCCTGACTTTC
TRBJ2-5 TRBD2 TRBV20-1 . CSARDRGARGGGNQETQYF TGCAGTGCTAGAGATCGCGGAGCAAGGGGCGGGGGAAATCAAGAGACCCAGTACTTC
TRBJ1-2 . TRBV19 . CASTLAGHSSYGYTF TGTGCCAGTACTCTGGCGGGACACTCTTCCTATGGCTACACCTTC
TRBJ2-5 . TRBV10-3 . CASGGGSLGTQYF TGTGCCTCCGGCGGTGGTAGCTTGGGGACCCAGTACTTC
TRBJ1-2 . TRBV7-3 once CASSILDRPLRGGYTF TGTGCCAGCAGCATCTTGGACAGACCACTCAGAGGTGGCTACACCTTC
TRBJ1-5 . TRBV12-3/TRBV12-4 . CASSLARQPQHF TGTGCCAGCAGTCTCGCAAGACAGCCCCAGCATTTT
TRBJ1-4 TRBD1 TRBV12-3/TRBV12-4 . CASSLIGQGGEKLFF TGTGCCAGCAGTTTAATCGGACAGGGAGGTGAAAAACTGTTTTTT
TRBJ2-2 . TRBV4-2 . CASSLGQGGTWGELFF TGTGCCAGCAGCCTCGGACAGGGAGGGACGTGGGGGGAGCTGTTTTTT
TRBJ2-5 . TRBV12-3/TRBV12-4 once CASSTALKETQYF TGTGCCAGCAGCACTGCCCTAAAAGAGACCCAGTACTTC
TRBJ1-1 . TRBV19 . CASSMNKNTEAFF TGTGCCAGTAGTATGAACAAGAACACTGAAGCTTTCTTT
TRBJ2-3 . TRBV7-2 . CASSLVGGNQDTQYF TGTGCCAGCAGCTTAGTTGGGGGCAATCAAGATACGCAGTATTTT
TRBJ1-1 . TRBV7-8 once CASSSKGRADRQNTEAFF TGTGCCAGCAGCTCCAAGGGGAGGGCAGACAGACAGAACACTGAAGCTTTCTTT
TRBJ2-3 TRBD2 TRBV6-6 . CASSRLSGGALDTQYF TGTGCCAGCAGCCGACTGAGCGGGGGGGCGTTAGATACGCAGTATTTT
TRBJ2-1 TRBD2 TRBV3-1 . CASSHLAGGVVYNEQFF TGTGCCAGCAGCCACCTTGCGGGGGGGGTCGTGTACAATGAGCAGTTCTTC
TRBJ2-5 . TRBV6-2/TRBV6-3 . CASSPTEETQYF TGTGCCAGCAGCCCTACAGAAGAGACCCAGTACTTC